What follows is one TCR beta chain and its context. Its target is not known. Germline-derived CDR1 and CDR2 are MNHEY and SMNVEV (reference sequence). J was trimmed by 4 bases and V by 3 bases; bases with no gene match: 2. CDR3 length equals 15 residues. Primers included in the PCR were 60 Vbeta and 13 Jbeta primers. Sequencing was performed with immunoSEQ multiplex PCR; in TCRdb, only in-frame clones are kept and a portion is missing. In the table there are under 250,000 clones, 70% to 90% of which are singletons. The entry originates in a study of cytomegalovirus exposure and HLA in healthy donors. Regarding the study as a whole: Earlier analysis found most TCR beta V segments productive about 87% or about 30% of the time.

The sequencing sample was made of PBMCs. The J gene is TRBJ2-2, the V gene TRBV27; 10 bases are shared with TRBD2. This TCR was sampled from an older woman in good health and CMV-seropositive. Here the CDR3 reads CASSLASGSTGELFF. The CDR3 coding sequence is TGTGCCAGCAGTTTGGCTAGCGGGAGCACCGGGGAGCTGTTTTTT.